These 20 T cell receptor beta chains share one sample of origin, sequenced in a study of blood T cell repertoires in COVID-19. Some clones are missing from TCRdb's copy, which holds only in-frame ones; the method was immunoSEQ multiplex PCR. The sample shows roughly 40,000 clones, 90% of them seen only once. The sequenced material came from peripheral blood. These receptors were collected from a man in his 70s with acute or convalescent COVID-19.

The chain is built from TRBV29-1 and TRBJ2-4, with 7 bases lining up with TRBD1. This CDR3 is 13 amino acids long. Germline CDR1 and CDR2: SQVTM and ANQGSEA. With V trimmed by 2 bases and J by 7 bases, 5 bases remained unmatched. In nucleotides, the CDR3 is TGCAGCGTTGAAAAGGGGGCTGGGAACATTCAGTACTTC. Translated, it gives CSVEKGAGNIQYF.

This clone was counted between two and nine times. This chain connects TRBV21-1 to TRBJ2-1; the table's D call TRBD2 went unverified against the DNA. TRBV21-1 is listed as a pseudogene. The CDR3 has 17 residues. CDR3 sequence reads: CAICGSTKTLPYNEQFF. CDR3 bases: TGTGCCATCTGCGGGAGCACTAAGACTTTACCCTACAATGAGCAGTTCTTC.

The V and J genes are TRBV5-6 and TRBJ2-1, with a tentative D call TRBD1 (6 bases). Germline V CDR1 and CDR2: SGHDT, YYEEEE. The V and J ends lost 4 bases and 12 bases respectively, with 17 bases between them. CDR3 length: 13 amino acids. The CDR3 reads CASSVTGTRGQFF. The CDR3, as DNA: TGTGCCAGCAGCGTCACCGGGACAAGGGGGCAGTTCTTC.

The chain employs TRBV28 and TRBJ1-5; D gene uncertain. The V end was cut by 5 bases, the J end by 4 bases, with 33 bases between. Per germline, CDR1 MDHEN and CDR2 SYDVKM. The CDR3 consists of 21 residues. This CDR3 reads CASSTGLTSLRDRVPNQPQHF. DNA for the CDR3: TGTGCCAGCAGTACCGGACTAACGAGCTTGAGGGATAGGGTCCCTAATCAGCCCCAGCATTTT.

This rearrangement joins TRBV6-5 to TRBJ2-7, with 9 nucleotides matching TRBD1. Germline V gives CDR1 MNHEY, CDR2 SVGAGI. The CDR3 extends over 14 amino acids. The trim removed 6 bases at V and 3 bases at J, leaving 6 bases unmatched. CDR3 bases: TGTGCCAGCAGGGGTCCGGGACAGGGCTACGAGCAGTACTTC. Amino acids: CASRGPGQGYEQYF.

The chain couples TRBV7-2 to TRBJ2-2; D is unclear. From germline, CDR1 is SGHTA and CDR2 FQGNSA. Trimming stripped 5 bases from V and 6 bases from J, with 10 bases between. This CDR3 is 13 amino acids long. CDR3 nucleotide sequence: TGTGCCAGCAGCATACAAAGATCCGGGGAGCTGTTTTTT. As protein: CASSIQRSGELFF.

Written as DNA, the CDR3 is TGTGCCAGCAGCTTGTTGCAGGGCTCGGGGACAGGGAATTCACCCCTCCACTTT. Its translation: CASSLLQGSGTGNSPLHF. The V and J genes are TRBV5-5 and TRBJ1-6; 9 bases agree with TRBD1. The V gene's germline CDR1 is SGHKS and CDR2 YYEKEE (reference sequence). V lost 1 base, J lost 7 bases, and 12 bases stayed unmatched. This CDR3 region has 18 residues.

The chain recombines TRBV18 with TRBJ2-4; 7 positions match TRBD2. Trimming removed 5 bases from V and 8 bases from J; junction bases left unmatched: 15. There are 16 residues in the CDR3. Germline lookup yields CDR1 KGHSH and CDR2 LQKENI. The CDR3 here is CASSARSTSITYIQYF. In DNA form, the CDR3 reads TGTGCCAGCTCAGCGCGATCGACTAGCATCACCTACATTCAGTACTTC.

The chain uses TRBV14 and TRBJ1-1; TRBD1 agrees at 12 bases. Germline CDR1 SGHDN, CDR2 FVKESK. The CDR3 consists of 16 residues. J was trimmed by 4 bases and V by 7 bases; bases with no gene match: 10. The CDR3 loop is CASNPGQGAGGTEAFF. In DNA form, the CDR3 reads TGTGCCAGCAATCCGGGACAGGGGGCTGGAGGCACTGAAGCTTTCTTT.

This clone was found once. The V call is TRBV16, the J call TRBJ2-3; 9 bases are shared with TRBD2. From germline, CDR1 is KGHSY and CDR2 FQNENV. The ends lost 1 base at V and 3 bases at J; junction bases unmatched: 2. This CDR3 has 15 amino acids. The CDR3: CASSQWLAGTDTQYF. CDR3 sequence (DNA): TGTGCCAGCAGCCAATGGCTAGCGGGGACAGATACGCAGTATTTT.

V gene TRBV6-1 combines with J gene TRBJ1-6; no clear D gene. CDR3 length equals 16 residues. CDR1 and CDR2 (germline): MNHNS, SASEGT. Trimming stripped 4 bases from V and 14 bases from J, with 24 bases between. DNA of the CDR3: TGTGCCAGCAGTGCGCTAGGAGGGTCCCTTATTGAGGCCCTCCACTTT. It is translated as CASSALGGSLIEALHF.

The genes are TRBV28 and TRBJ1-5; 8 positions match TRBD1. CDR3 length: 15 residues. Per germline, CDR1 MDHEN and CDR2 SYDVKM. V lost 2 bases and J lost 3; bases outside the gene matches: 3. The CDR3 DNA follows: TGTGCCAGCAGTTTAACGGGACAGGACAATCAGCCCCAGCATTTT. Amino acids: CASSLTGQDNQPQHF.

The J gene is TRBJ2-1, the V gene TRBV9; a weak D match, TRBD1 (5 bases). V was cut by 0 bases and J by 9 bases, with 16 bases left in between. The CDR3 has 15 residues. CDR1 is SGDLS and CDR2 is YYNGEE in the germline V gene. The CDR3 bases are TGTGCCAGCAGCGTAGCTGGGGCCCCCCATAGTGAGCAGTTCTTC. This translates into CASSVAGAPHSEQFF.

This sequence joins TRBV28 and TRBJ2-5, with D perhaps TRBD1 (5 bases). Trimming pared 8 bases from V and 4 bases from J, leaving 5 bases between. The germline gives CDR1 MDHEN, CDR2 SYDVKM. This CDR3 is built from 10 residues. In DNA form, the CDR3 reads TGTGCCAGCCAGGGAGAGACCCAGTACTTC. Its translation: CASQGETQYF.

The rearrangement uses TRBV15 and TRBJ1-1; D is unclear. Germline CDR1 reads LNHNV; CDR2 reads YYDKDF (reference sequence). Trimming took 0 bases from V and 7 from J, leaving 9 bases between them. The CDR3 sequence is 13 residues long. CDR3 bases: TGTGCCACCAGCAGAGATCCCAGTGATGAAGCTTTCTTT. Translating it yields CATSRDPSDEAFF.

This chain connects TRBV5-6 to TRBJ2-7, with D possibly being TRBD2 (6 bases). V was clipped by 4 bases and J by 3 bases, with 20 bases between them. The CDR3 is 16 amino acids. From germline, CDR1 is SGHDT and CDR2 YYEEEE. The CDR3 DNA sequence: TGTGCCAGCAGCCTGGGACTGCGCGGGATACACTACGAGCAGTACTTC. Its protein product is CASSLGLRGIHYEQYF. The variable domain in full, completed from reference TRBV5-6 and TRBJ2-7, reads DAGVTQSPTHLIKTRGQQVTLRCSPKSGHDTVSWYQQALGQGPQFIFQYYEEEERQRGNFPDRFSGHQFPNYSSELNVNALLLGDSALYLCASSLGLRGIHYEQYFGPGTRLTVT.

This clone was detected a few times. The chain combines TRBV4-1 with TRBJ2-1; 7 nucleotides agree with TRBD2. J was trimmed by 9 bases and V by 0 bases; bases with no gene match: 14. The CDR3 spans 17 residues. Per the germline V gene, CDR1 is MGHRA and CDR2 is YSYEKL. Here the CDR3 DNA reads TGCGCCAGCAGCCAAGAACCCTCCGGGACTAAAAAGGGTGAGCAGTTCTTC. Translating gives CASSQEPSGTKKGEQFF.

The V call is TRBV2, the J call TRBJ2-4, with D perhaps matching TRBD2 (7 bases). Germline-derived CDR1 and CDR2 are SNHLY and FYNNEI. There are 13 residues in the CDR3. Trimming cost V 6 bases and J 7 bases, with 13 bases left between them. The DNA of the CDR3 is TGTGCCAGCAGAGGGGGGAGGGCCAACATTCAGTACTTC. It specifies CASRGGRANIQYF.

V is TRBV5-1 and J is TRBJ1-6; 7 bases match TRBD1. The V and J ends lost 4 bases and 10 bases, in that order; junction bases with no gene match: 8. CDR3 length equals 14 residues. Germline values: CDR1 SGHRS, CDR2 YFSETQ. The CDR3 bases are TGCGCCAGCAGCGGAGGGGGCGCGAGGTCACCCCTCCACTTT. The encoded protein is CASSGGGARSPLHF.

V is TRBV7-6 and J is TRBJ1-1; possibly TRBD1 for D (6 bases). V was pared by 5 bases and J by 7 bases, with 17 bases between. This CDR3 has 14 amino acids. The germline V gene encodes CDR1 SGHVS and CDR2 FNYEAQ. The CDR3 protein is CASSPVGGHNEAFF. In DNA, the CDR3 is TGTGCCAGCAGCCCCGTTGGGGGACACAATGAAGCTTTCTTT.